This T cell receptor (beta chain) was recorded in a study of identical twins. The CDR3 extends over 11 amino acids. Trimming took off 5 bases at V and 8 bases at J, with 10 bases between the two ends. TCRdb redid the calling of the 5' RACE reads with MiXCR, one entry per CDR3 protein. Found here are some 240,000 distinct CDR3 sequences, roughly 10% of them singletons; the top ten hold about 9.1%. This TCR was sampled from a man in his fifties or sixties in good health. This chain joins TRBV12-3 or TRBV12-4 and TRBJ2-7; TRBD2 might be the D (7 bases). Sequencing input: memory T cells sorted from blood. The CDR3 reads CASSGGAQQYF. CDR3 sequence (DNA): TGTGCCAGCAGTGGGGGGGCGCAGCAGTACTTC.